This is a list of T cell receptor beta chains from one sample in a study of cytomegalovirus exposure and HLA in healthy donors. Assay used: immunoSEQ multiplex PCR; TCRdb lists only in-frame clones, some missing. The repertoire consists of more than 150,000 clones, with more than 65% occurring once and the leading ten covering over 1.5%. Sequenced input: PBMCs. The receptors shown here come from a girl between 10 and 17 years old in good health and CMV-seropositive. CDR3s include the opening cysteine and the closing phenylalanine or tryptophan. Clone size, where shown, is once, few, many, or a class for clones that have expanded.

CASSQIVFASGEAGELFF,NA,TRBV4-3
CASSVDQRGGADTQYF,NA,TRBV9
CASSEAGVTEAFF,NA,TRBV9
CASSLTGTQFYEQYF,NA,TRBV9
CAWSVLLNTEAFF,NA,TRBV30
CAWSNRGGKVGPQYF,NA,TRBV30
CASSLGPHSGRDIQYF,NA,TRBV5-1
CASSLERTQYEQYF,NA,TRBV5-1
CAIGQNQGETQYF,NA,TRBV10-3
CAWDSYKNIQYF,NA,TRBV30
CASSGRNGYTF,NA,TRBV9
CASSVEGQTYSPLHF,few,TRBV9
CAISGGTQMNTEAFF,NA,TRBV10-3
CASSEGGSYGYTF,NA,TRBV6-1
CASSPTIGGETQYF,NA,TRBV7-2
CASSFGGVAANVLTF,NA,TRBV5-6
CASSRAGLGSYEQYF,NA,TRBV4-1
CASKSGTDYNEQFF,NA,TRBV6-1
CAWSVATGGGSNQPQHF,once,TRBV30
CASSFVGAEQFF,NA,TRBV5-8
CAWSPKDGGTFSGNTIYF,NA,TRBV30
CASSPAAKNTEAFF,NA,TRBV25-1
CASAPGLLYGYTF,NA,TRBV19
CASAGTGSYQPQHF,NA,TRBV19